One and the same sample provided the 6 T cell receptor beta chains below, sequenced in a study of T cell responses to AZD1222 COVID-19 vaccine. The protocol was immunoSEQ multiplex PCR, while the TCRdb copy is restricted to in-frame clones and leaves out a portion. Of about 140,000 clones listed, approximately 90% were seen once; the top ten hold around 3%. Sample: peripheral blood, taken on day 0 of AZD1222 vaccination. Every receptor here comes from an adult in good health.

The chain has TRBV28 and TRBJ1-5; TRBD1 matches 9 bases. Trimming removed 6 bases from V and 5 bases from J; junction bases left unmatched: 8. The CDR3 consists of 15 residues. Germline CDR1 MDHEN, CDR2 SYDVKM. CDR3 bases: TGTGCCAGCAGCCCGGGACAGGGAATCGATCAGCCCCAGCATTTT. It encodes CASSPGQGIDQPQHF.

The count of this clone is one. The rearrangement links TRBV6-5 to TRBJ1-5, with TRBD1 matching 7 bases. The ends lost 2 bases at V and 6 bases at J; junction bases unmatched: 7. Germline values: CDR1 MNHEY, CDR2 SVGAGI. The CDR3 covers 15 residues. This chain's CDR3 is CASSYVARGSQPQHF. The DNA of the CDR3 is TGTGCCAGCAGTTACGTCGCCAGGGGGTCTCAGCCCCAGCATTTT.

This chain links TRBV5-1 with TRBJ2-3, with D perhaps TRBD1 or TRBD2 (7 bases each). The CDR3 is 14 amino acids. Trimming took off 0 bases at V and 8 bases at J, with 13 bases between the two ends. Germline V gene sequence: CDR1 SGHRS, CDR2 YFSETQ. The CDR3 is CASSLEGEGATQYF. Written as DNA, the CDR3 is TGCGCCAGCAGCTTGGAGGGGGAGGGGGCTACGCAGTATTTT.

The rearrangement links TRBV28 to TRBJ2-7; D possibly corresponds to TRBD2 (5 bases). The V end lost 2 bases, the J end lost 3 bases, and 8 bases lay between the germline ends. This CDR3 comprises 13 residues. Germline V gives CDR1 MDHEN, CDR2 SYDVKM. CDR3 loop: CASSLGDYYEQYF. CDR3 DNA: TGTGCCAGCAGTTTAGGTGACTACTACGAGCAGTACTTC.

This chain joins TRBV19 and TRBJ1-1; D unresolved. Germline V lookup: CDR1 LNHDA, CDR2 SQIVND (reference sequence). The CDR3 runs to 14 residues. The germline V and J ends were trimmed by 5 bases and 0 bases, with 10 bases remaining between them. CDR3 sequence (DNA): TGTGCCAGTAGTCTAAGGTTCGTGAACACTGAAGCTTTCTTT. Translating gives CASSLRFVNTEAFF.

CDR3 protein: CASSLSTARTGELFF. CDR3 nucleotide sequence: TGTGCCAGCTCACTGTCGACAGCGAGGACCGGGGAGCTGTTTTTT. The V and J genes are TRBV18 and TRBJ2-2, with D possibly matching TRBD1 (5 bases). The germline V gene has CDR1 KGHSH and CDR2 LQKENI. V lost 4 bases, J lost 5 bases, and 14 bases lay in between. CDR3 length: 15 amino acids.